A single sample gave rise to the 29 T cell receptor beta chains below, sequenced in a study of blood T cell repertoires in COVID-19. TCRdb's copy holds only in-frame clones and misses some; the assay was immunoSEQ multiplex PCR. The sample comprises 120,000 to 150,000 clones, around 90% of which are singletons, and 8% to 13% rests with the top ten. The sample consisted of peripheral blood. The receptor source for this set is an elderly woman with acute or convalescent COVID-19.

The chain employs TRBV6-2 or TRBV6-3 and TRBJ1-1; tentatively, D is TRBD1 (6 bases). CDR3 length: 16 amino acids. Looked up from germline, CDR1 is MNHEY and CDR2 is SVGEGT. Between the trimmed V and J ends, which lost 3 bases and 1 base, there was a span of 15 bases. Here the CDR3 reads CASSYVYREPNTEAFF. CDR3 DNA sequence: TGTGCCAGCAGTTATGTTTACAGGGAGCCGAACACTGAAGCTTTCTTT.

This chain connects TRBV11-2 to TRBJ1-2, with D possibly TRBD1 on 6 matching bases. Germline CDR1 is SGHAT and CDR2 is FQNNGV. The V end was cut by 5 bases, the J end by 8 bases, with 12 bases between. The CDR3 runs 12 residues. CDR3 sequence (DNA): TGTGCCAGCAGCCAAGGGGGGGCGGGCTACACCTTC. This translates into CASSQGGAGYTF.

The V and J genes are TRBV9 and TRBJ2-3; 7 nucleotides agree with TRBD1. The V and J ends lost 0 bases and 0 bases, in that order; junction bases with no gene match: 4. The CDR3 length is 16 residues. Germline V lookup: CDR1 SGDLS, CDR2 YYNGEE. CDR3 protein: CASSVGPGQSTDTQYF. DNA of the CDR3: TGTGCCAGCAGCGTAGGGCCGGGACAGAGCACAGATACGCAGTATTTT.

This clone was recorded once. This chain links TRBV12-5 with TRBJ1-4; no clear D gene. Germline V gene data show CDR1 as LGHNT and CDR2 as FRNRAP. The V end was cut by 6 bases, the J end by 0 bases, with 14 bases between. The CDR3 is made up of 16 amino acids. CDR3 amino acids: CASGLGSFATNEKLFF. In nucleotides, the CDR3 is TGTGCTAGTGGCCTCGGGAGCTTTGCAACTAATGAAAAACTGTTTTTT.

The chain joins TRBV29-1 to TRBJ1-2, with TRBD1 identical over 8 bases. Germline CDR1 is SQVTM and CDR2 is ANQGSEA. The J segment lost 5 bases and the V segment lost 6 bases, leaving 11 bases of the junction unmatched. The CDR3 runs 14 residues. The DNA of the CDR3 is TGCAGCGTGCCGGGGAAGACAGGGGTTTATGGCTACACCTTC. Protein: CSVPGKTGVYGYTF.

The genes are TRBV27 and TRBJ1-4; possibly TRBD1 for D (6 bases). The germline V gene has CDR1 MNHEY and CDR2 SMNVEV (reference sequence). CDR3 length: 16 amino acids. Trimming took off 6 bases at V and 10 bases at J, with 24 bases between the two ends. The CDR3 bases are TGTGCCAGCAGGTTCGTCTCACAGGGAATTCAAGGAAAACTGTTTTTT. Translating it yields CASRFVSQGIQGKLFF. The variable domain in full, with the rest retrieved from reference TRBV27 and TRBJ1-4, is EAQVTQNPRYLITVTGKKLTVTCSQNMNHEYMSWYRQDPGLGLRQIYYSMNVEVTDKGDVPEGYKVSRKEKRNFPLILESPSPNQTSLYFCASRFVSQGIQGKLFFGSGTQLSVL.

The chain joins TRBV7-9 to TRBJ1-4; no reliable D call. Germline V CDR1 and CDR2: SEHNR, FQNEAQ (reference sequence). CDR3 length: 14 amino acids. V lost 6 bases and J lost 8, with 16 bases in between. CDR3 residues: CASSFGIPEEKLFF. The CDR3 bases are TGTGCCAGCAGTTTCGGGATCCCCGAGGAAAAACTGTTTTTT.

The chain has TRBV5-4 and TRBJ1-3, with a tentative D call TRBD1 (6 bases). The CDR3 consists of 14 residues. The V end lost 0 bases, the J end lost 2 bases, and 6 bases lay between the germline ends. Germline assignment: CDR1 SGHNT and CDR2 YYREEE (reference sequence). The CDR3 nucleotides read TGTGCCAGCAGCTTGGGGACAGCTGGAAACACCATATATTTT. It yields the protein CASSLGTAGNTIYF.

The genes are TRBV15 and TRBJ1-3, with D perhaps TRBD1 (6 bases). Germline V gives CDR1 LNHNV, CDR2 YYDKDF (reference sequence). The CDR3 extends over 16 amino acids. Trimming removed 1 base at V and 9 bases at J, with 19 bases between. As DNA, the CDR3 is TGTGCCACCAGCAGAGGCGACAGCTACAGAGGGGGCACCATATATTTT. It translates to CATSRGDSYRGGTIYF.

The gene calls are TRBV24-1 and TRBJ2-3; the D gene is possibly TRBD1 (5 bases). Germline values: CDR1 KGHDR, CDR2 SFDVKD. Trimming stripped 2 bases from V and 1 base from J, with 6 bases between. CDR3 length: 14 amino acids. CDR3 amino acids: CATSDSRGTDTQYF. In nucleotides, the CDR3 is TGTGCCACCAGTGATTCCAGGGGCACAGATACGCAGTATTTT.

V is TRBV10-3 and J is TRBJ2-5; D remains unclear. This CDR3 is built from 13 residues. CDR1 and CDR2 from the germline V gene are ENHRY and SYGVKD. Trimming left V 6 bases short and J 5 bases short, with 13 bases between. The CDR3 bases are TGTGCCATCAGCCCCGATAGGCGGGAGACCCAGTACTTC. Its translation is CAISPDRRETQYF.

The rearrangement links TRBV9 to TRBJ1-3, with D unclear. The CDR3 is 15 residues long. Between the trimmed V and J ends, which lost 3 bases and 1 base, there was a span of 11 bases. CDR1 and CDR2 (germline): SGDLS, YYNGEE. The CDR3 sequence: CASSGPTRSGNTIYF. The CDR3 nucleotides read TGTGCCAGCAGCGGCCCGACAAGGTCTGGAAACACCATATATTTT.

The chain employs TRBV5-1 and TRBJ1-1, with 7 bases lining up with TRBD1. The J segment lost 3 bases and the V segment lost 1 base, leaving 6 bases of the junction unmatched. This CDR3 region has 15 residues. Germline CDR1 and CDR2: SGHRS and YFSETQ. CDR3 in DNA: TGCGCCAGCAGCTTGTTAGGGGGCGAGGACACTGAAGCTTTCTTT. This sequence encodes CASSLLGGEDTEAFF.

This chain links TRBV5-1 with TRBJ2-7, with a tentative D call TRBD1 (6 bases). The CDR3 covers 12 residues. V lost 2 bases to trimming and J lost 6 bases, with 9 bases between them. CDR1 is SGHRS, CDR2 YFSETQ, per germline. Written as DNA, the CDR3 is TGCGCCAGCAGCTTTACAGGGAGCGAGCAGTACTTC. Translated: CASSFTGSEQYF.

V is TRBV11-1 and J is TRBJ2-1; TRBD2 might be the D (6 bases). In germline, CDR1 is SGHAT, CDR2 FQDESV (reference sequence). Deletions cut 0 bases from V and 3 bases from J, with 12 bases between. The length of the CDR3 is 16 residues. CDR3 residues: CASSLARDFLYNEQFF. In nucleotides, the CDR3 is TGTGCCAGCAGCTTAGCTCGGGACTTCCTCTACAATGAGCAGTTCTTC. The entire variable domain, with the rest obtained from reference TRBV11-1 and TRBJ2-1, is as follows: EAEVAQSPRYKITEKSQAVAFWCDPISGHATLYWYRQILGQGPELLVQFQDESVVDDSQLPKDRFSAERLKGVDSTLKIQPAELGDSAMYLCASSLARDFLYNEQFFGPGTRLTVL.

The chain links TRBV19 to TRBJ1-1; D remains unclear. This CDR3 is 12 amino acids long. Trimming took off 3 bases at V and 3 bases at J, with 5 bases between the two ends. Germline V gene data show CDR1 as LNHDA and CDR2 as SQIVND (reference sequence). CDR3 protein: CASSIFDTEAFF. The CDR3 DNA follows: TGTGCCAGTAGTATTTTCGACACTGAAGCTTTCTTT.

The chain uses TRBV7-2 and TRBJ2-2; 12 bases agree with TRBD2. This CDR3 region has 16 residues. The junction had 7 bases not matched to a gene; V was cut back by 4 bases and J by 7 bases. Germline values: CDR1 SGHTA, CDR2 FQGNSA. The CDR3 nucleotides read TGTGCCAGCAGCTCCTCTAGCGGGGGGGCAATCGGGGAGCTGTTTTTT. Protein: CASSSSSGGAIGELFF. Drawing the rest from reference TRBV7-2 and TRBJ2-2, the complete variable domain is GAGVSQSPSNKVTEKGKDVELRCDPISGHTALYWYRQSLGQGLEFLIYFQGNSAPDKSGLPSDRFSAERTGGSVSTLTIQRTQQEDSAVYLCASSSSSGGAIGELFFGEGSRLTVL.

The chain is built from TRBV5-1 and TRBJ1-1, with 7 bases that match TRBD1. Germline V gene lookup returns CDR1 SGHRS and CDR2 YFSETQ. The CDR3 is 15 amino acids. V was pared by 3 bases and J by 0 bases, with 5 bases of the junction left unmatched. Here the CDR3 reads CASSSKTGLNTEAFF. CDR3 in DNA: TGCGCCAGCAGCTCTAAGACAGGGCTGAACACTGAAGCTTTCTTT.

The chain has TRBV9 and TRBJ1-6; a possible D gene is TRBD1 (5 bases). The CDR3 spans 15 residues. Trimming pared 0 bases from V and 7 bases from J, leaving 11 bases between. Germline loops: CDR1 SGDLS, CDR2 YYNGEE. The CDR3 coding sequence is TGTGCCAGCAGCGTAGGCAGGGTATGGAATTCACCCCTCCACTTT. This codes for CASSVGRVWNSPLHF.

This sequence joins TRBV5-4 and TRBJ2-5; 9 nucleotides align to TRBD2. With V trimmed by 5 bases and J by 5 bases, 7 bases remained unmatched. The CDR3 covers 14 residues. The germline CDR1 and CDR2 sequences are SGHNT and YYREEE (reference sequence). The CDR3 DNA is TGTGCCAGCAGGCGGGGGGGGCCGGAGGAGACCCAGTACTTC. Encoded protein: CASRRGGPEETQYF. The whole variable domain, remainder taken from reference TRBV5-4 and TRBJ2-5, is ETGVTQSPTHLIKTRGQQVTLRCSSQSGHNTVSWYQQALGQGPQFIFQYYREEENGRGNFPPRFSGLQFPNYSSELNVNALELDDSALYLCASRRGGPEETQYFGPGTRLLVL.

This clone is a singleton in its sample. The chain combines TRBV5-1 with TRBJ2-2; tentative D call: TRBD1 (5 bases). CDR1 is SGHRS, CDR2 YFSETQ, per germline. Trimming left V 5 bases short and J 4 bases short, with 21 bases between. The CDR3 runs 17 residues. Here the CDR3 DNA reads TGCGCCAGCAGGGGGCGGACCCAGCCTTCAGGCACCGGGGAGCTGTTTTTT. This gives the protein CASRGRTQPSGTGELFF.

The chain links TRBV30 to TRBJ1-5; 8 positions match TRBD1. The V segment lost 8 bases and the J segment 2 bases; nucleotides outside the gene matches: 8. The CDR3 extends over 14 amino acids. CDR1 and CDR2 from the germline V gene are GTSNPN and SVGIG (reference sequence). CDR3 in DNA: TGTGCCGGAGGGGCAGGGGGCGGCAATCAGCCCCAGCATTTT. This encodes CAGGAGGGNQPQHF.

The chain has TRBV15 and TRBJ1-5; weak D call: TRBD1 (5 bases). The CDR3 covers 15 residues. Germline loops: CDR1 LNHNV, CDR2 YYDKDF (reference sequence). The V and J ends lost 3 bases and 0 bases respectively, with 9 bases between them. CDR3 sequence: CATSSWGTSNQPQHF. The CDR3 DNA reads as TGTGCCACCAGCAGCTGGGGCACTAGCAATCAGCCCCAGCATTTT. Complete variable domain (other parts from reference TRBV15 and TRBJ1-5): DAMVIQNPRYQVTQFGKPVTLSCSQTLNHNVMYWYQQKSSQAPKLLFHYYDKDFNNEADTPDNFQSRRPNTSFCFLDIRSPGLGDTAMYLCATSSWGTSNQPQHFGDGTRLSIL.

This chain joins TRBV24-1 and TRBJ2-1; possible D gene TRBD1, 6 bases. CDR1 KGHDR and CDR2 SFDVKD come from the germline V gene. V lost 4 bases and J 5 bases, leaving 14 bases between the germline ends. The CDR3 contains 15 residues. The CDR3 loop is CATSEPRDNNNEQFF. DNA for the CDR3: TGTGCCACCAGTGAGCCCAGGGACAACAACAATGAGCAGTTCTTC.

The rearrangement links TRBV19 to TRBJ1-5, with TRBD1 identical over 9 bases. The J segment lost 7 bases and the V segment lost 8 bases, leaving 6 bases of the junction unmatched. The CDR3 has 13 residues. Germline loops: CDR1 LNHDA, CDR2 SQIVND (reference sequence). The CDR3 loop is CASSGTGQQPQHF. CDR3 coding DNA: TGTGCCAGTTCCGGGACAGGGCAACAGCCCCAGCATTTT.

The J gene is TRBJ1-1, the V gene TRBV7-3; 8 positions agree with TRBD1. J gave up 5 bases and V 2 bases, and 1 base lay outside the gene matches. Germline CDR1 SGHTA, CDR2 FQGTGA. This CDR3 spans 13 amino acids. The CDR3 nucleotides are TGTGCCAGCAGCTTAGGACAGGGTACTGAAGCTTTCTTT. Protein: CASSLGQGTEAFF.

This clone was seen a single time. The chain couples TRBV7-3 to TRBJ2-5; TRBD1 agrees at 8 bases. J lost 5 bases, V lost 5 bases, and 10 bases had no gene match. CDR1 and CDR2 (germline): SGHTA, FQGTGA. The CDR3 has 15 residues. The CDR3, as DNA: TGTGCCAGCAGCGCCCAGGGGGCGGGATGGGAGACCCAGTACTTC. Amino acid sequence: CASSAQGAGWETQYF.

This clone is a singleton in its sample. In the same sample, other DNA sequences code for this CDR3. V is TRBV5-1 and J is TRBJ1-1; D possibly corresponds to TRBD1 (5 bases). The CDR3 runs 13 residues. Germline V gene data show CDR1 as SGHRS and CDR2 as YFSETQ. Trimming left V 4 bases short and J 6 bases short, with 13 bases between. CDR3 DNA: TGCGCCAGCAGCCTCGGGGGGGTCGCTGAAGCTTTCTTT. This encodes CASSLGGVAEAFF. The full variable domain, its missing parts supplied by reference TRBV5-1 and TRBJ1-1, is KAGVTQTPRYLIKTRGQQVTLSCSPISGHRSVSWYQQTPGQGLQFLFEYFSETQRNKGNFPGRFSGRQFSNSRSEMNVSTLELGDSALYLCASSLGGVAEAFFGQGTRLTVV.

The chain uses TRBV6-1 and TRBJ1-6; the D is unclear. Per germline, CDR1 MNHNS and CDR2 SASEGT. The CDR3 is made up of 16 amino acids. V lost 1 base, J lost 9 bases, and 16 bases lay in between. The CDR3 here is CASSEGWPSGGSPLHF. The CDR3 DNA reads as TGTGCCAGCAGTGAAGGGTGGCCTTCCGGCGGTTCACCCCTCCACTTT.